This T cell receptor beta chain was retrieved from a study of cytomegalovirus exposure and HLA in healthy donors. Study observations and caveats: Later analysis identified over 15,000 TCR beta sequences associated with HLA alleles, using a false discovery rate threshold of 0.05.

Between the trimmed V and J ends, which lost 4 bases and 1 base, there was a span of 12 bases. The CDR3 sequence is 14 residues long. Germline V lookup: CDR1 SGDLS, CDR2 YYNGEE. Remarks on this clone: Its antigen is unknown.

The primer mix had 60 Vbeta and 13 Jbeta primers. Produced via immunoSEQ multiplex PCR; TCRdb's table is partial and in-frame only. The sample contains 150,000 to 200,000 clones, 76% of which appear only once. The chain links TRBV9 to TRBJ2-7; no reliable D call. The sequence was collected from a male donor in good health and CMV-seronegative. The sample comprised PBMCs. CDR3 DNA: TGTGCCAGCAGCCCACGCTTCAGGTCCTACGAGCAGTACTTC. Protein product: CASSPRFRSYEQYF.